This passage covers 17 T cell receptor beta chains from one sample sequenced in a study of blood T cell repertoires in COVID-19. Method: immunoSEQ multiplex PCR; TCRdb's copy keeps in-frame clones and lacks some. The sample lists around 200,000 clones; about 86% were seen once. Sequencing was performed on peripheral blood. The origin of the receptors is a man in his 60s who had recovered from COVID-19.

The chain couples TRBV9 to TRBJ2-7; 14 nucleotides line up with TRBD2. J was trimmed by 4 bases and V by 4 bases; bases with no gene match: 4. There are 15 residues in the CDR3. The germline V gene has CDR1 SGDLS and CDR2 YYNGEE. The CDR3 DNA reads as TGTGCCAGCAGCCTGGGGACTAGCGGGAGTTACGAGCAGTACTTC. Translating it yields CASSLGTSGSYEQYF.

CDR3 coding DNA: TGTGCCAGTAACCCCGACAGGGGAGGGAATGAGCAGTTCTTC. Its protein is CASNPDRGGNEQFF. This chain connects TRBV19 to TRBJ2-1, with D maybe TRBD1 (8 bases). CDR1 and CDR2 (germline): LNHDA, SQIVND (reference sequence). The CDR3 loop spans 14 amino acids. V lost 7 bases to trimming and J lost 7 bases, with 17 bases between them.

This chain connects TRBV27 to TRBJ2-7, with a weak D call TRBD1 (5 bases). V gave up 4 bases and J gave up 7 bases, with 11 bases separating them. CDR1 and CDR2 (germline): MNHEY, SMNVEV (reference sequence). This CDR3 has 12 residues. CDR3 nucleotides: TGTGCCAGCAGTTCCCAGGGCCGGGAGCAGTACTTC. As protein: CASSSQGREQYF.

The V gene is TRBV25-1, the J gene TRBJ1-1; D is perhaps TRBD1 (6 bases). The CDR3 covers 14 residues. V was clipped by 6 bases and J by 5 bases, with 16 bases between them. Germline CDR1 reads MGHDK; CDR2 reads SYGVNS. The CDR3 DNA reads TGTGCCAGCAGGCAGCCGGGGCAGGGGACTGAAGCTTTCTTT. Translated, it gives CASRQPGQGTEAFF.

The chain uses TRBV4-1 and TRBJ2-7; the D gene is possibly TRBD1 (5 bases). V shed 0 bases and J shed 2 bases, with 17 bases lying between them. From germline, CDR1 is MGHRA and CDR2 YSYEKL. The CDR3 covers 17 residues. CDR3 nucleotides: TGCGCCAGCAGCCAAGAAGTCAGGGTCCCTCCGCCCTACGAGCAGTACTTC. Its translation: CASSQEVRVPPPYEQYF.

CDR3 loop: CASSPFYEQYF. DNA of the CDR3: TGTGCCAGCAGCCCTTTCTACGAGCAGTACTTC. This sequence joins TRBV5-8 and TRBJ2-7; no firm D call. Looked up from germline, CDR1 is SGHTS and CDR2 is YDEGEE. The CDR3 contains 11 residues. V gave up 4 bases and J gave up 3 bases, with 5 bases separating them.

This clone was observed many times. V gene TRBV7-2 combines with J gene TRBJ2-1, with TRBD2 as a possible D gene (5 bases). This CDR3 spans 15 amino acids. Deletions cut 0 bases from V and 1 base from J, with 7 bases between. Germline V lookup: CDR1 SGHTA, CDR2 FQGNSA. In nucleotides, the CDR3 is TGTGCCAGCAGCTTAGCCCGGGGATCCTACAATGAGCAGTTCTTC. Its translation: CASSLARGSYNEQFF.

This clone was detected a few times. The chain uses TRBV7-8 and TRBJ1-1, with 8 positions matching TRBD1. The CDR3 sequence is 16 residues long. Germline assignment: CDR1 SGHVS and CDR2 FQNEAQ. Trimming removed 1 base from V and 10 bases from J; junction bases left unmatched: 14. The CDR3 sequence is CASSLGLDRGDRGAFF. The CDR3 coding sequence is TGTGCCAGCAGCTTAGGGCTTGACAGGGGCGACCGAGGAGCTTTCTTT.

The chain has TRBV5-1 and TRBJ2-1, with a possible D match to TRBD1 (6 bases). The germline V gene encodes CDR1 SGHRS and CDR2 YFSETQ. The CDR3 sequence is 13 residues long. The V gene lost 0 bases and the J gene lost 8 bases, with 9 bases spanning the gap. CDR3 loop: CASSLGQDHEQFF. The CDR3 coding sequence is TGCGCCAGCAGCTTGGGACAGGACCATGAGCAGTTCTTC.

DNA of the CDR3: TGTGCCAGCAGGGAAACTAGCGGGGCTAACATTCAGTACTTC. This translates into CASRETSGANIQYF. This rearrangement joins TRBV5-8 to TRBJ2-4; 10 positions agree with TRBD2. The trim removed 5 bases at V and 7 bases at J, leaving 6 bases unmatched. This CDR3 contains 14 residues. Germline loops: CDR1 SGHTS, CDR2 YDEGEE. The whole variable domain, remainder taken from reference TRBV5-8 and TRBJ2-4, is EAGVTQSPTHLIKTRGQQATLRCSPISGHTSVYWYQQALGLGLQFLLWYDEGEERNRGNFPPRFSGRQFPNYSSELNVNALELEDSALYLCASRETSGANIQYFGAGTRLSVL.

In its sample, this clone was seen once. This rearrangement joins TRBV5-1 to TRBJ2-5, with D maybe TRBD2 (6 bases). Germline loops: CDR1 SGHRS, CDR2 YFSETQ. The CDR3 is 14 residues long. V gave up 0 bases and J gave up 3 bases, with 9 bases separating them. CDR3 sequence: CASSLVPGEETQYF. In DNA, the CDR3 is TGCGCCAGCAGCTTGGTACCGGGAGAAGAGACCCAGTACTTC. Based on the CDR3 plus reference TRBV5-1 and TRBJ2-5, the full variable domain is KAGVTQTPRYLIKTRGQQVTLSCSPISGHRSVSWYQQTPGQGLQFLFEYFSETQRNKGNFPGRFSGRQFSNSRSEMNVSTLELGDSALYLCASSLVPGEETQYFGPGTRLLVL.

This sequence joins TRBV19 and TRBJ1-2; D is uncertain. V lost 10 bases, J lost 4 bases, and 13 bases lay in between. CDR1 LNHDA and CDR2 SQIVND come from the germline V gene (reference sequence). The CDR3 is 12 residues long. The CDR3 DNA is TGTGCCACCCTCCAGGTTCCCTATGGCTACACCTTC. It encodes CATLQVPYGYTF.

The chain employs TRBV7-8 and TRBJ2-2, with D unclear. The germline V and J ends were trimmed by 2 bases and 6 bases, with 4 bases remaining between them. The CDR3 length is 12 residues. Germline assignment: CDR1 SGHVS and CDR2 FQNEAQ. The CDR3 sequence is CASSLLAGELFF. CDR3 coding DNA: TGTGCCAGCAGCTTACTCGCCGGGGAGCTGTTTTTT.

This chain connects TRBV18 to TRBJ2-5, with a weak D call TRBD2 (6 bases). In germline, CDR1 is KGHSH, CDR2 LQKENI. V shed 0 bases and J shed 4 bases, with 12 bases lying between them. This CDR3 comprises 15 residues. The CDR3 reads CASSPPGGGGETQYF. CDR3 nucleotides: TGTGCCAGCTCACCACCGGGTGGGGGAGGAGAGACCCAGTACTTC.

This chain links TRBV6-2 or TRBV6-3 with TRBJ1-5; D remains ambiguous. The CDR3 is 13 amino acids. The ends were cut back, 5 bases at V and 4 bases at J, with 9 bases in the middle. Germline CDR1 MNHEY, CDR2 SVGEGT. The CDR3 region is CASSRTTNQPQHF. The CDR3, as DNA: TGTGCCAGCAGTCGTACCACTAATCAGCCCCAGCATTTT.

This clone was seen only once. V usage is TRBV6-5 and J usage is TRBJ1-1, with 7 bases that match TRBD1. From germline, CDR1 is MNHEY and CDR2 SVGAGI. The junction had 5 bases not matched to a gene; V was cut back by 7 bases and J by 0 bases. CDR3 length: 14 amino acids. The DNA for the CDR3 is TGTGCCAGCACTCGACAGGGTATGAACACTGAAGCTTTCTTT. It codes for CASTRQGMNTEAFF.

V usage is TRBV9 and J usage is TRBJ1-3, with a possible D match to TRBD1 (6 bases). Germline CDR1 SGDLS, CDR2 YYNGEE. The CDR3 loop spans 13 amino acids. V was clipped by 4 bases and J by 8 bases, with 13 bases between them. The CDR3 coding sequence is TGTGCCAGCAGCTCCACAGGGAGAGACACCATATATTTT. This sequence encodes CASSSTGRDTIYF. The variable domain in full, completed from reference TRBV9 and TRBJ1-3, reads DSGVTQTPKHLITATGQRVTLRCSPRSGDLSVYWYQQSLDQGLQFLIQYYNGEERAKGNILERFSAQQFPDLHSELNLSSLELGDSALYFCASSSTGRDTIYFGEGSWLTVV.